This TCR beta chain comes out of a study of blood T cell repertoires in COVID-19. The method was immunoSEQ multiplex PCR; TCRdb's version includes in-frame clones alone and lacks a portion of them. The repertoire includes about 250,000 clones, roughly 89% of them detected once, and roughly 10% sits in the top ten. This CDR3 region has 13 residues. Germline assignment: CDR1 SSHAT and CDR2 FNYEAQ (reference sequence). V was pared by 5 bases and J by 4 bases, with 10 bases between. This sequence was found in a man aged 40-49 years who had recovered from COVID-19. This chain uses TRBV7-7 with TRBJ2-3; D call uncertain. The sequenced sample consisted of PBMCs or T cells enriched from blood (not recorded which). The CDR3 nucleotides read TGTGCCAGCAGCCCCCCCAACTCAGATACGCAGTATTTT. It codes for CASSPPNSDTQYF.